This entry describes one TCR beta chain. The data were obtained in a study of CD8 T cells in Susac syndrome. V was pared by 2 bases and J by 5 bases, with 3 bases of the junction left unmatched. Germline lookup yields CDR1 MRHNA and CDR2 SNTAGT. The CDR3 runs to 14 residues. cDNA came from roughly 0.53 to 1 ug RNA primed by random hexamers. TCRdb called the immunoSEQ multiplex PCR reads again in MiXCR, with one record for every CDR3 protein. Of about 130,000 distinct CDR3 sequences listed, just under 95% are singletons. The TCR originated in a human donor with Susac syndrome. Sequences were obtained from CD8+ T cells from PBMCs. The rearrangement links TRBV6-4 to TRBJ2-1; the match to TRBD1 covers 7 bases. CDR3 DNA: TGTGCCAGCAGTGACGGGACAGCACACAATGAGCAGTTCTTC. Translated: CASSDGTAHNEQFF.